This T cell receptor beta chain was profiled in a study of blood T cell repertoires in COVID-19. Germline values: CDR1 MGHRA, CDR2 YSYEKL. This CDR3 is 13 amino acids long. Trimming took off 1 base at V and 4 bases at J, with 7 bases between the two ends. Clones were sequenced by immunoSEQ multiplex PCR, and TCRdb holds only the in-frame ones, with some missing. This sample has roughly 200,000 clones, with about nine tenths found just once. This rearrangement joins TRBV4-1 to TRBJ2-5; D gene ambiguous. The sample was PBMCs or T cells enriched from blood (not recorded which). This TCR came from a woman aged 25 to 39 who had recovered from COVID-19. The CDR3 is CASSQGLRETQYF. The CDR3 DNA reads as TGCGCCAGCAGCCAAGGCCTAAGAGAGACCCAGTACTTC.